This T cell receptor (beta chain) comes out of a study of response to subunit inactivated influenza vaccine (dated by TCRdb to 2017 to 2018). In terms of the full investigation: Deep quantitative T cell receptor repertoire profiling was used in the study to track responses to a trivalent subunit inactivated influenza vaccine.

General conclusions and limits of the study: According to the authors, only a limited number of new T cells may be recruited by each seasonal influenza vaccination.

What this sample's time point label stands for: around 47 days after influenza vaccine administration. This clonotype was counted between two and nine times. The antigen this receptor binds is unknown. The record has no base qualities; no much larger clone is one base away. The library was prepared using RT-PCR. TCRdb records Illumina HiSeq 2500 as the sequencer. The public reads were reprocessed in TCRdb via fastp at Q25 and MiXCR, keeping in-frame beta chains. Rows merge per CDR3 protein into single entries with the most common DNA and genes. The sample table holds over 400,000 distinct CDR3 sequences, of which approximately 11% were seen once. Approximately 12% of the sample rests with the top ten. The CDR3 runs 17 amino acids, cysteine and phenylalanine included. The retained sequence is limited to the CDR3, 51 bases, with the frame set at the first base. V loses 4 bases of germline sequence and J loses 8 bases, and the interval between the two ends is 25 bases. Per the germline V gene, SGHTS is the CDR1 and YDEGEE is the CDR2.

This material consisted of PBMCs from blood, taken about 6 weeks after vaccination. The chain is encoded by TRBV5-8 joined to TRBJ2-1, and the D gene may be TRBD2, 6 bases matching. This TCR derives from a man over 45 who received an inactivated influenza vaccine. Donor details come from another sample of the same person, matched by shared clones. The base sequence is TGTGCCAGCAGCGAGAACTTAGCGGACGTCTTGTTGTATGAGCAGTTCTTC. It is translated as CASSENLADVLLYEQFF. The entire variable domain, with the stretches around the CDR3 drawn from the reference TRBV5-8 and TRBJ2-1 proteins, is EAGVTQSPTHLIKTRGQQATLRCSPISGHTSVYWYQQALGLGLQFLLWYDEGEERNRGNFPPRFSGRQFPNYSSELNVNALELEDSALYLCASSENLADVLLYEQFFGPGTRLTVL.